This T cell receptor beta chain emerged from a study of cytomegalovirus exposure and HLA in healthy donors. CDR1 and CDR2 (germline): SGDLS, YYNGEE. The ends lost 0 bases at V and 8 bases at J; junction bases unmatched: 11. CDR3 length: 17 residues. Primers for the PCR totalled 60 Vbeta and 13 Jbeta. This table comes from immunoSEQ multiplex PCR, and its TCRdb copy is limited to in-frame clones, with some not included. The data hold 200,000 or so clones, with around 77% observed a single time. General study findings and limits: An apparent linkage of common viral pathogens to several of the most significant clusters emerged in a later analysis. Per a prior analysis, the majority of TCR beta V segments were productive roughly 87% or roughly 30% of the time.

Worth noting for this clone: The antigen remains unidentified.

The genes are TRBV9 and TRBJ2-3; 11 nucleotides match TRBD2. Sequencing was carried out using PBMCs. This TCR was recovered from a woman aged 25 to 45 in good health and CMV-seronegative. The CDR3 sequence is CASSVGTSGYTDSTQYF. CDR3 bases: TGTGCCAGCAGCGTAGGGACTAGCGGGTACACAGATAGTACGCAGTATTTT.